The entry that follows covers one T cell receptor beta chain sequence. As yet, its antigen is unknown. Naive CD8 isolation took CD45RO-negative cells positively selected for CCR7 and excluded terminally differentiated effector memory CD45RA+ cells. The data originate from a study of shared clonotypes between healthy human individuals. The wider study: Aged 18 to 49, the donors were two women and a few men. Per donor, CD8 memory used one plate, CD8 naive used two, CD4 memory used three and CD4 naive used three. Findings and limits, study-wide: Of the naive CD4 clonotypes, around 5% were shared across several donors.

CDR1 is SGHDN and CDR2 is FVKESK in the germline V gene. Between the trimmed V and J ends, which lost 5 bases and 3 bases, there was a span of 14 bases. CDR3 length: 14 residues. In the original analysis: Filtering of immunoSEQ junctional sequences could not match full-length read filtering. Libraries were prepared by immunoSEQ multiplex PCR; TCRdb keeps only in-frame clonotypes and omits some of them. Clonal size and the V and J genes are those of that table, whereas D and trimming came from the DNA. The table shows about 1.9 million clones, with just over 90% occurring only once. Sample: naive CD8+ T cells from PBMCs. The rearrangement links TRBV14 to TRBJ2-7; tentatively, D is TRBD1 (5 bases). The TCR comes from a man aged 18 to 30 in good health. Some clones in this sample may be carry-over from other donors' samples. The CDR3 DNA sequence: TGTGCCAGCAGCAATCGGGTAGGGGACTACGAGCAGTACTTC. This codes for CASSNRVGDYEQYF.